These T cell receptor beta chains were read from a single sample in a study of T cell changes during pregnancy in multiple sclerosis. Repertoires were generated with immunoSEQ multiplex PCR, while TCRdb's copy carries only in-frame clones and drops some. The sample shows about 40,000 clones, less than 95% of them seen only once. The sequences come from peripheral blood, collected in the third trimester of pregnancy. The source is a female donor with multiple sclerosis, enrolled in a pregnancy study. The CDR3 runs from the conserved cysteine through the conserved F or W. The order of the fields is V gene, clone size, J gene, D gene, CDR3 protein. D genes are given only for firm matches. A clone size is listed for some rows: how often the clone was seen (once, few, many), or a class if it is expanded.

V gene: TRBV7-2
clone size: NA
J gene: TRBJ2-7
D gene: TRBD1
CDR3 protein: CASSHRDRGPLIIYEQYF

V gene: TRBV19
clone size: NA
J gene: TRBJ2-7
D gene: NA
CDR3 protein: CASRVTGTKGEQYF

V gene: TRBV4-1
clone size: NA
J gene: TRBJ2-6
D gene: TRBD1
CDR3 protein: CASSQDPIGTGAFSGANVLTF

V gene: TRBV5-1
clone size: NA
J gene: TRBJ1-2
D gene: TRBD1
CDR3 protein: CASSLSGTENYGYTF

V gene: TRBV6-5
clone size: NA
J gene: TRBJ1-1
D gene: NA
CDR3 protein: CASHRANTEAFF

V gene: TRBV14
clone size: NA
J gene: TRBJ2-7
D gene: NA
CDR3 protein: CASSHLDEQYF

V gene: TRBV19
clone size: NA
J gene: TRBJ2-1
D gene: NA
CDR3 protein: CASSIGGTYNEQFF

V gene: TRBV7-9
clone size: NA
J gene: TRBJ1-1
D gene: NA
CDR3 protein: CASSLGQNTEAFF

V gene: TRBV5-4
clone size: NA
J gene: TRBJ2-3
D gene: TRBD2
CDR3 protein: CASSSGLATDTQYF

V gene: TRBV30
clone size: NA
J gene: TRBJ1-2
D gene: TRBD1
CDR3 protein: CAWSITGGGGYGYTF

V gene: TRBV5-1
clone size: NA
J gene: TRBJ1-2
D gene: NA
CDR3 protein: CASSRSSGVYTF

V gene: TRBV2
clone size: NA
J gene: TRBJ1-2
D gene: TRBD1
CDR3 protein: CASSSDDRVDYGYTF

V gene: TRBV29-1
clone size: NA
J gene: TRBJ1-1
D gene: NA
CDR3 protein: CSVESRGTEAFF

V gene: TRBV4-1
clone size: NA
J gene: TRBJ1-1
D gene: NA
CDR3 protein: CASSHRVGTEAFF

V gene: TRBV6-1
clone size: NA
J gene: TRBJ2-2
D gene: TRBD2
CDR3 protein: CASRAGVSTGELFF

V gene: TRBV5-1
clone size: NA
J gene: TRBJ2-1
D gene: TRBD2
CDR3 protein: CASSITGGDNEQFF

V gene: TRBV7-2
clone size: NA
J gene: TRBJ2-1
D gene: NA
CDR3 protein: CASSLVALSGYNEQFF

V gene: TRBV9
clone size: NA
J gene: TRBJ1-1
D gene: NA
CDR3 protein: CASSVVGGTNTEAFF

V gene: TRBV19
clone size: NA
J gene: TRBJ2-2
D gene: TRBD2
CDR3 protein: CASSIGLAGVGTGELFF

V gene: TRBV5-1
clone size: NA
J gene: TRBJ1-2
D gene: NA
CDR3 protein: CASSDHGLLDGYTF

V gene: TRBV2
clone size: NA
J gene: TRBJ1-2
D gene: NA
CDR3 protein: CASRPDSASYGYTF

V gene: TRBV18
clone size: once
J gene: TRBJ2-5
D gene: NA
CDR3 protein: CASSPPRETQYF

V gene: TRBV2
clone size: NA
J gene: TRBJ2-1
D gene: TRBD2
CDR3 protein: CASTLAEDDEQFF

V gene: TRBV6-5
clone size: NA
J gene: TRBJ1-2
D gene: NA
CDR3 protein: CASSYGRGTYGYTF

V gene: TRBV5-1
clone size: NA
J gene: TRBJ2-7
D gene: TRBD1
CDR3 protein: CASSLGQGANYEQYF

V gene: TRBV14
clone size: few
J gene: TRBJ1-4
D gene: TRBD1
CDR3 protein: CASSQLTGTGAEKLFF

V gene: TRBV6-1
clone size: NA
J gene: TRBJ2-5
D gene: TRBD2
CDR3 protein: CASSVTSGRYKETQYF

V gene: TRBV6-1
clone size: NA
J gene: TRBJ2-2
D gene: NA
CDR3 protein: CATKPGGQGGELFF

V gene: TRBV28
clone size: NA
J gene: TRBJ1-5
D gene: NA
CDR3 protein: CASSFGEDQPQHF

V gene: TRBV7-2
clone size: NA
J gene: TRBJ2-5
D gene: TRBD2
CDR3 protein: CASRNSGGAGETQYF

V gene: TRBV7-2
clone size: NA
J gene: TRBJ1-4
D gene: NA
CDR3 protein: CASSLGGTSREKLFF

V gene: TRBV7-9
clone size: NA
J gene: TRBJ2-6
D gene: NA
CDR3 protein: CASRTGSGANVLTF

V gene: TRBV7-8
clone size: NA
J gene: TRBJ1-1
D gene: TRBD1
CDR3 protein: CASGRLARGGTNTEAFF

V gene: TRBV6-1
clone size: NA
J gene: TRBJ2-1
D gene: NA
CDR3 protein: CASKNRINNEQFF

V gene: TRBV5-1
clone size: NA
J gene: TRBJ2-5
D gene: TRBD1
CDR3 protein: CASSFGQGSETQYF

V gene: TRBV27
clone size: NA
J gene: TRBJ2-7
D gene: TRBD2
CDR3 protein: CASSLSASGSYEQYF

V gene: TRBV9
clone size: NA
J gene: TRBJ2-1
D gene: TRBD2
CDR3 protein: CASSAPGTSGSSEQFF

V gene: TRBV7-9
clone size: NA
J gene: TRBJ2-7
D gene: TRBD1
CDR3 protein: CASSGDRDRGTGEQYF

V gene: TRBV28
clone size: NA
J gene: TRBJ1-2
D gene: NA
CDR3 protein: CASRTGRWDINYGYTF

V gene: TRBV6-6
clone size: NA
J gene: TRBJ2-5
D gene: TRBD1
CDR3 protein: CASSYPTGGRETQYF

V gene: TRBV7-9
clone size: NA
J gene: TRBJ2-1
D gene: TRBD2
CDR3 protein: CASSGPLAGGYNEQFF

V gene: TRBV4-1
clone size: NA
J gene: TRBJ2-7
D gene: NA
CDR3 protein: CASSQEGAGSTYEQYF

V gene: TRBV28
clone size: NA
J gene: TRBJ1-5
D gene: NA
CDR3 protein: CASSRDGGYSNQPQHF

V gene: TRBV2
clone size: NA
J gene: TRBJ2-2
D gene: NA
CDR3 protein: CASRGDTGELFF

V gene: TRBV30
clone size: NA
J gene: TRBJ2-7
D gene: NA
CDR3 protein: CAWSRDNYEQYF